The TCR beta chain under discussion was sequenced for a study of T cells after yellow fever vaccination. This clonotype was seen ten or more times. The antigen is unknown. It was through 5'RACE template switching that TCR cDNA was made, with a universal primer site and UMIs added. Each CDR3 protein gets one entry after TCRdb re-called the 5' RACE reads with MiXCR. The sample includes roughly 350,000 distinct CDR3 sequences, roughly 4% of them seen just once. Study results and limitations: A limited proportion of clonotypes was detected within both the CD4 and CD8 compartments. A large majority of primary-vaccination clones showed up again after the booster (under 98% CD4, around 85% CD8). Though it reached lower strength, the secondary response hit its peak faster, day 5 versus 15.

The sequence derives from a man aged 18 to 30 who received the YFV17D yellow fever vaccine. The sample in question was PBMCs, obtained 5 days after the yellow fever booster vaccination.

CDR3 bases: TGTGCCAGCAGTTTAACCGGGGACAATTCACCCCTCCACTTT. Encoded protein: CASSLTGDNSPLHF. The V and J genes are TRBV12-3 or TRBV12-4 and TRBJ1-6, with D perhaps matching TRBD1 (5 bases). V lost 2 bases to trimming and J lost 7 bases, with 9 bases between them. The length of the CDR3 is 14 residues.